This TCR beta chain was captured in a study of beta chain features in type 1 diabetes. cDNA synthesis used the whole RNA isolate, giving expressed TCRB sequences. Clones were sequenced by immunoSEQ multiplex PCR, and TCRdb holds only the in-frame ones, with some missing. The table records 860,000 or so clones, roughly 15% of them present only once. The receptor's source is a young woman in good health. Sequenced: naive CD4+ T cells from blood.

This CDR3 is CASSMIGNVAHEQYF. CDR3 nucleotide sequence: TGTGCCAGCAGTATGATAGGAAATGTGGCCCACGAGCAGTACTTC. The V gene is TRBV5-4, the J gene TRBJ2-7; D is unresolved. V was shortened by 5 bases and J by 5 bases, with 20 bases between the two germline ends. The germline CDR1 and CDR2 sequences are SGHNT and YYREEE (reference sequence). The CDR3 contains 15 residues.